This T cell receptor (beta chain) stems from a study of cytomegalovirus exposure and HLA in healthy donors. Study conclusions and caveats: Researchers counted about 150 TCR beta chains as cytomegalovirus-associated. There were reportedly fewer N-insertions in an Asian-associated ancestry cluster than the approximately 670-donor mean, in a later analysis. In a later analysis, the majority of CMV-associated beta chains seemingly showed HLA restriction. Indistinguishability led to the exclusion of some V segments, TRBV6-2 and TRBV6-3 included.

The V gene's germline CDR1 is SGHDT and CDR2 YYEEEE. This CDR3 comprises 17 residues. V trimming: 4 bases; J trimming: 3 bases; junction bases outside the gene matches: 9. This clone was recorded once. Its specificity is not known. This specimen includes other DNA sequences encoding the same CDR3. PCR was performed using 60 Vbeta and 13 Jbeta primers. The table came from immunoSEQ multiplex PCR; TCRdb's copy has only in-frame clones and leaves some out. Of 150,000 to 200,000 clones detected, more than 80% appear once; the ten largest clones hold approximately 2%. Material for sequencing was PBMCs. V gene TRBV5-6 combines with J gene TRBJ2-2, with TRBD1 identical over 10 bases. The receptor was isolated from a young woman in good health and CMV-seronegative. The CDR3 DNA sequence: TGTGCCAGCAGCCGAGAGACAGGGGGCCTTCACACCGGGGAGCTGTTTTTT. Protein sequence: CASSRETGGLHTGELFF.